This T cell receptor beta chain originates from a study of tissue T cells after allogeneic stem cell transplantation. Produced via immunoSEQ multiplex PCR; TCRdb's table is partial and in-frame only. Of some 43,000 clones in the sample, around nine tenths were seen once. Trimming removed 4 bases from V and 8 bases from J, with 8 bases in between. Per the germline V gene, CDR1 is SGHDN and CDR2 is FVKESK. The CDR3 consists of 12 residues. The material sequenced was blood, taken before transplantation. This chain connects TRBV14 to TRBJ1-4; D might be TRBD1 (5 bases). The source is a woman aged 40 to 75 who later had graft-versus-host disease after an allogeneic stem cell transplant. The CDR3 protein is CASSLRGEKLFF. In DNA, the CDR3 is TGTGCCAGCAGCCTGCGGGGGGAAAAACTGTTTTTT.